These 9 T cell receptor beta chains came from one sample sequenced in a study of T-cell reconstitution after alpha-beta-depleted transplantation in children. Preparation of the TCRbeta library used unique molecular identifiers. Each CDR3 protein gets one entry after TCRdb re-called the PCR reads with MiXCR. The sample holds 500,000 to 600,000 distinct CDR3 sequences, approximately 32% seen once. Here the sequenced sample was PBMCs from the stem cell graft donor, taken from the stem cell graft. These receptors were obtained from a human donor who donated a stem cell graft to a child with aplastic anemia.

J is TRBJ1-1 and V is TRBV5-6; TRBD1 might be the D (6 bases). Germline V gene sequence: CDR1 SGHDT, CDR2 YYEEEE. CDR3 length equals 16 residues. Trimming took 4 bases from V and 4 from J, leaving 20 bases between them. CDR3 residues: CASSRVQGGISTEAFF. For the CDR3, the DNA is TGTGCCAGCAGCAGAGTACAGGGTGGAATTAGCACTGAAGCTTTCTTT.

This clonotype has just a few counts. V is TRBV20-1 and J is TRBJ2-7, with 8 bases matching TRBD2. CDR3 length: 15 amino acids. Looked up from germline, CDR1 is DFQATT and CDR2 is SNEGSKA (reference sequence). The V segment lost 5 bases and the J segment 4 bases; nucleotides outside the gene matches: 13. In DNA, the CDR3 is TGCAGTGCTCCAAGCTCGGCGGGAGGATCATACGAGCAGTACTTC. Translated: CSAPSSAGGSYEQYF.

This sequence joins TRBV5-1 and TRBJ1-4; D is unclear. Germline assignment: CDR1 SGHRS and CDR2 YFSETQ. Deletions cut 0 bases from V and 4 bases from J, with 22 bases between. This CDR3 has 19 amino acids. The chain's CDR3 is CASSLAVLNGGAGNEKLFF. Here the CDR3 DNA reads TGCGCCAGCAGCTTGGCCGTGCTGAACGGAGGCGCGGGTAATGAAAAACTGTTTTTT.

V gene TRBV5-1 combines with J gene TRBJ2-7, with D tentatively TRBD1 (6 bases). Germline CDR1 reads SGHRS; CDR2 reads YFSETQ. With 0 bases removed from V and 0 bases from J, the gap between germline ends came to 13 bases. The CDR3 covers 16 residues. Here the CDR3 reads CASSLEWDISSYEQYF. The CDR3 DNA reads as TGCGCCAGCAGCTTGGAGTGGGACATCAGCTCCTACGAGCAGTACTTC.

This clonotype has a handful of counts. The chain joins TRBV6-5 to TRBJ2-2; 7 nucleotides line up with TRBD1. The V and J ends lost 4 bases and 6 bases, in that order; junction bases with no gene match: 2. The CDR3 consists of 13 residues. Per germline, CDR1 MNHEY and CDR2 SVGAGI. The CDR3 here is CASSFGQAGELFF. CDR3 nucleotide sequence: TGTGCCAGCAGTTTCGGACAGGCCGGGGAGCTGTTTTTT.

This clonotype was counted only a few times. J is TRBJ2-5 and V is TRBV20-1, with 10 bases aligning to TRBD2. V trimming: 1 base; J trimming: 4 bases; junction bases outside the gene matches: 9. Germline lookup yields CDR1 DFQATT and CDR2 SNEGSKA (reference sequence). The length of the CDR3 is 16 residues. The CDR3 nucleotides read TGCAGTGCTAGAGCACCGGCTAGCGGGAGTCGAGAGACCCAGTACTTC. This encodes CSARAPASGSRETQYF.

This clonotype is a singleton in its sample. The chain links TRBV10-3 to TRBJ2-1; 7 bases are a match to TRBD1. The CDR3 has 15 residues. The V gene's germline CDR1 is ENHRY and CDR2 SYGVKD. The J segment lost 4 bases and the V segment lost 7 bases, leaving 10 bases of the junction unmatched. The CDR3: CAINPGTEEYNEQFF. Written as DNA, the CDR3 is TGTGCCATCAATCCCGGGACAGAAGAATACAATGAGCAGTTCTTC.

This clonotype was counted a few times. This chain connects TRBV7-2 to TRBJ1-2, with 9 nucleotides matching TRBD1. The V gene's germline CDR1 is SGHTA and CDR2 FQGNSA. The CDR3 spans 14 residues. J was trimmed by 6 bases and V by 1 base; bases with no gene match: 3. This chain's CDR3 is CASSLVQGANGYTF. Written as DNA, the CDR3 is TGTGCCAGCAGCTTAGTACAGGGGGCGAATGGCTACACCTTC. The full variable domain, completed using reference TRBV7-2 and TRBJ1-2, is GAGVSQSPSNKVTEKGKDVELRCDPISGHTALYWYRQSLGQGLEFLIYFQGNSAPDKSGLPSDRFSAERTGGSVSTLTIQRTQQEDSAVYLCASSLVQGANGYTFGSGTRLTVV.

The V call is TRBV12-3 or TRBV12-4, the J call TRBJ1-5, with D tentatively TRBD1 (5 bases). Trimming took 6 bases from V and 4 from J, leaving 10 bases between them. The CDR3 length is 13 residues. CDR3 sequence: CASSDSLNQPQHF. CDR3 nucleotide sequence: TGTGCCAGCAGCGACAGTCTAAATCAGCCCCAGCATTTT.